The 4 T cell receptor beta chains listed next were all sequenced from one sample in a study of cytomegalovirus exposure and HLA in healthy donors. The primer mix had 60 Vbeta and 13 Jbeta primers. Sequencing used immunoSEQ multiplex PCR; TCRdb keeps in-frame clones, though not all of them. The sample carries about 180,000 clones, roughly 80% recorded once. What was sequenced was PBMCs. The source is a man in his 60s in good health and CMV-seronegative.

The CDR3 sequence: CASSLVVTGEGEQYF. The CDR3 DNA sequence: TGCGCCAGCAGCTTGGTTGTGACAGGGGAAGGAGAGCAGTACTTC. This chain uses TRBV5-1 with TRBJ2-7, with 8 bases matching TRBD1. CDR3 size: 15 residues. Germline lookup yields CDR1 SGHRS and CDR2 YFSETQ. V lost 0 bases to trimming and J lost 7 bases; unmatched junction nucleotides: 9.

This clone is termed medium-sized. The chain joins TRBV7-8 to TRBJ1-6; D is uncertain. The V gene's germline CDR1 is SGHVS and CDR2 FQNEAQ. The CDR3 spans 14 residues. V lost 2 bases, J lost 8 bases, and 10 bases lay in between. As DNA, the CDR3 is TGTGCCAGCAGCTTATGGGAGGCAGATTCACCCCTCCACTTT. Translating gives CASSLWEADSPLHF.

This chain joins TRBV9 and TRBJ2-2; D remains unclear. Germline CDR1 reads SGDLS; CDR2 reads YYNGEE. V was clipped by 7 bases and J by 5 bases, with 9 bases between them. The CDR3 covers 12 residues. The CDR3 DNA reads as TGTGCCAGCCAACGGGTAACCGGGGAGCTGTTTTTT. This encodes CASQRVTGELFF.

This chain joins TRBV7-9 and TRBJ2-7, with 8 bases identical to TRBD2. Germline CDR1 reads SEHNR; CDR2 reads FQNEAQ (reference sequence). With V trimmed by 5 bases and J by 7 bases, 7 bases remained unmatched. The length of the CDR3 is 13 residues. Written as DNA, the CDR3 is TGTGCCAGCAGCCAGACGGGGGGGAAAGAGCAGTACTTC. Translating gives CASSQTGGKEQYF.